This TCR beta chain was found in a study of identical twins. The CDR3 runs 16 residues. The germline V gene has CDR1 SGHTA and CDR2 FQGNSA. V trimming: 1 base; J trimming: 1 base; junction bases outside the gene matches: 5. TCRdb analysed the 5' RACE reads with MiXCR anew, one entry per CDR3 protein. The data contain 650,000 to 800,000 distinct CDR3 sequences, under 9% of them singletons. These same records also appear under a second study, on yellow fever vaccine responses in identical twins. From that paper: Twin vaccine T cell responses reportedly seemed partly convergent, partly personalized.

The sequenced sample was PBMCs. The chain recombines TRBV7-2 with TRBJ2-7; 9 nucleotides agree with TRBD2. The sequence derives from a woman younger than 30 in good health. DNA for the CDR3: TGTGCCAGCAGCTTAGTGGCTAGCGGGATTTCCTACGAGCAGTACTTC. Translating gives CASSLVASGISYEQYF.